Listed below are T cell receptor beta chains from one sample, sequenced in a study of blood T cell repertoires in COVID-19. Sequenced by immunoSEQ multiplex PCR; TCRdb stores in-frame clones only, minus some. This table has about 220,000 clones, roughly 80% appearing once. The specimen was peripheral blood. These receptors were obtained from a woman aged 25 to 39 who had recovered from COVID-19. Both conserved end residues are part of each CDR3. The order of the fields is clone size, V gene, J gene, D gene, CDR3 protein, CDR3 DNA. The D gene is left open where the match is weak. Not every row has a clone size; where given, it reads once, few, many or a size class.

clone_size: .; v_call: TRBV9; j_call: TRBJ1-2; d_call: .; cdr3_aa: CASSGRDGYTF; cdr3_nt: TGTGCCAGCAGCGGGAGAGATGGCTACACCTTC
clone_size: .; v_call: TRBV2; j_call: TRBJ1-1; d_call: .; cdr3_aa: CASSVGWAGTEAFF; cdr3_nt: TGTGCCAGCAGTGTGGGCTGGGCGGGCACTGAAGCTTTCTTT
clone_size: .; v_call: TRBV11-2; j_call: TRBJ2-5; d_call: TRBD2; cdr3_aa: CASSLEFRLAGEYETQYF; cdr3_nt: TGTGCCAGCAGCTTAGAATTCCGGCTAGCGGGAGAATATGAGACCCAGTACTTC
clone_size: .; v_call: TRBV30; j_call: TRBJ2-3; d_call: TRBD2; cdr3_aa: CACSMTSGSTDTQYF; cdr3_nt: TGTGCCTGTAGCATGACTAGCGGGAGCACAGATACGCAGTATTTT
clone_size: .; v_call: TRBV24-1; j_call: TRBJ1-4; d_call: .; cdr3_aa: CATSDLTKTQGKEKLFF; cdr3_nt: TGTGCCACCAGTGATTTAACCAAGACGCAGGGCAAGGAAAAACTGTTTTTT
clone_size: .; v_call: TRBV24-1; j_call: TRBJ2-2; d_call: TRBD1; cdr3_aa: CATSDLDRGTGELFF; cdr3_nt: TGTGCCACCAGTGATTTGGACAGGGGCACCGGGGAGCTGTTTTTT
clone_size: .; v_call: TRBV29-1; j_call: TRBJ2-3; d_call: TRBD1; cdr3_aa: CSVEADRQGSTDTQYF; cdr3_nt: TGCAGCGTTGAAGCCGATCGACAGGGAAGCACAGATACGCAGTATTTT
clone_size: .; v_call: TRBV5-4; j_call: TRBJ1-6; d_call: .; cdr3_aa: CASSPDIGSPLHF; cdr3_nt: TGTGCCAGCAGCCCAGACATCGGTTCACCCCTCCACTTT
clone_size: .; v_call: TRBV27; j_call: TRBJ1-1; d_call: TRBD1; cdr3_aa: CASSLDRDRGLNTEAFF; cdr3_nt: TGTGCCAGCAGCCTAGACCGGGACAGGGGTTTGAACACTGAAGCTTTCTTT
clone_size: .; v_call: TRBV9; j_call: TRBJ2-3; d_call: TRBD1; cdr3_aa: CASSGQGSTLTDTQYF; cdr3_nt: TGTGCCAGCAGCGGACAGGGGAGCACACTCACAGATACGCAGTATTTT
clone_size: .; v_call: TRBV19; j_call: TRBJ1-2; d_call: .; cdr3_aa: CASSIEAGRPIYGYTF; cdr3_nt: TGTGCCAGTAGTATAGAGGCGGGACGGCCCATCTATGGCTACACCTTC
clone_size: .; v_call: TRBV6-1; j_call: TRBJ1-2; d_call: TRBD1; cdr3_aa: CASSEQQGVDYGYTF; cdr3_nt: TGTGCCAGCAGTGAACAACAGGGGGTCGACTATGGCTACACCTTC
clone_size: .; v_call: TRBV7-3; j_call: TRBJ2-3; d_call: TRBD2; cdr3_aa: CASSLSGGRTDTQYF; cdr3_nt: TGTGCCAGCAGCTTATCGGGAGGTCGGACAGATACGCAGTATTTT
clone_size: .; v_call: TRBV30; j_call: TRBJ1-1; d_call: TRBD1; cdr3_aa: CAWQQGAYTEAFF; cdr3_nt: TGTGCCTGGCAACAGGGGGCGTACACTGAAGCTTTCTTT
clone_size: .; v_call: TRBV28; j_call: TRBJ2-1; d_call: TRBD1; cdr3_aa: CASSGTGTYNEQFF; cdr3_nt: TGTGCCAGCAGCGGGACAGGGACCTACAATGAGCAGTTCTTC
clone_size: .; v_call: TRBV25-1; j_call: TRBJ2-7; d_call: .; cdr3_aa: CASSDPLAGEQYF; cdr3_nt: TGTGCCAGCAGTGATCCACTAGCTGGTGAGCAGTACTTC
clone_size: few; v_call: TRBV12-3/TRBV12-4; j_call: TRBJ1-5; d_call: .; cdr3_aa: CASSLTGNQPQHF; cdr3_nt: TGTGCCAGCAGTTTAACAGGTAATCAGCCCCAGCATTTT
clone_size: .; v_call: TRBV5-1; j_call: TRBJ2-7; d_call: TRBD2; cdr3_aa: CASSLLSGRNYEQYF; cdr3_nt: TGCGCCAGCAGCCTCTTAAGCGGGAGGAATTACGAGCAGTACTTC
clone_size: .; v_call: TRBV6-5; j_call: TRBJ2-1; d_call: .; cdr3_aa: CASSLQESSYNEQFF; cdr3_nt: TGTGCCAGCAGCCTACAGGAGAGCTCCTACAATGAGCAGTTCTTC
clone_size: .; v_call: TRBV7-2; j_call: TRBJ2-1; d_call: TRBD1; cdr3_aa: CASSLQGATINEQFF; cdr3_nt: TGTGCCAGCAGCTTACAGGGGGCGACAATCAATGAGCAGTTCTTC
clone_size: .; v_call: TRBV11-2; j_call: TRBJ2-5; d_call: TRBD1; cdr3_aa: CASSPTGGETQYF; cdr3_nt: TGTGCCAGCAGCCCGACAGGGGGAGAGACCCAGTACTTC
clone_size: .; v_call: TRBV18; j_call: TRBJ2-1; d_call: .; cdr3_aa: CASSPPSGNEQFF; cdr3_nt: TGTGCCAGCTCACCACCCAGTGGCAATGAGCAGTTCTTC
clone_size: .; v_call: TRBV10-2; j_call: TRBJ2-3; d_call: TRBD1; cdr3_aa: CASSAGTGVVSTDTQYF; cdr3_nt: TGCGCCAGCAGTGCCGGGACAGGGGTGGTGAGCACAGATACGCAGTATTTT
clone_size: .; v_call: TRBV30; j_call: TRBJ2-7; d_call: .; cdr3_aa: CAWSVRAGLYF; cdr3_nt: TGTGCCTGGAGTGTACGGGCAGGGCTGTACTTC
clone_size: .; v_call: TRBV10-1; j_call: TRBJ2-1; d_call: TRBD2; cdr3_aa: CASSSGTSGSDEQFF; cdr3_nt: TGCGCCAGCAGCTCCGGGACTAGCGGGAGCGATGAGCAGTTCTTC
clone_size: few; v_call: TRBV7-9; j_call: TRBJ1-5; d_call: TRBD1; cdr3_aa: CASSPTGGNQPQHF; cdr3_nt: TGTGCCAGCAGCCCGACAGGGGGCAATCAGCCCCAGCATTTT
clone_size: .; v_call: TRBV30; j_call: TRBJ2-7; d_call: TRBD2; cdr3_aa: CAWSVVAGAGGEQYF; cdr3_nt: TGTGCCTGGAGTGTAGTAGCGGGAGCGGGGGGCGAGCAGTACTTC
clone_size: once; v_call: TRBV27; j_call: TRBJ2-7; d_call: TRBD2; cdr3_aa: CASRLAGGAYEQYF; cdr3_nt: TGTGCCAGCCGATTAGCGGGAGGCGCCTACGAGCAGTACTTC
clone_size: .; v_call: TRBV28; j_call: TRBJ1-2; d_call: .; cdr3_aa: CASSPGGRRDNYGYTF; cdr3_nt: TGTGCCAGCAGCCCTGGGGGGAGGAGGGATAACTATGGCTACACCTTC
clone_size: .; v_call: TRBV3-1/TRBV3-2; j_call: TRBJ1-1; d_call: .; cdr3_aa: CASSQDRITEAFF; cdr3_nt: TGTGCCAGCAGCCAAGACAGGATCACTGAAGCTTTCTTT
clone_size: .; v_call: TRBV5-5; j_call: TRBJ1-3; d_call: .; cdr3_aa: CASSMAYRADGNTIYF; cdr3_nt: TGTGCCAGCAGCATGGCCTACAGGGCAGATGGAAACACCATATATTTT
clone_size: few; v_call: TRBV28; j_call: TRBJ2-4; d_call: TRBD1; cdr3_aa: CASHTPTGAKNIQYF; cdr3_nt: TGTGCCAGCCACACCCCGACAGGGGCCAAAAACATTCAGTACTTC
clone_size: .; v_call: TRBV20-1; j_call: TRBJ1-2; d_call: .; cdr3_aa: CSARQGYGYTF; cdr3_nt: TGCAGTGCTAGGCAGGGCTATGGCTACACCTTC
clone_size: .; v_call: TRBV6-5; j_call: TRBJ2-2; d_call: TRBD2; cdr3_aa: CASWASGNTGELFF; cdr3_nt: TGTGCCAGCTGGGCTAGCGGCAACACCGGGGAGCTGTTTTTT
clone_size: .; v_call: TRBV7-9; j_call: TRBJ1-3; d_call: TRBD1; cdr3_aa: CASTIGTGLVLSGNTIYF; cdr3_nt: TGTGCCAGCACCATAGGGACAGGACTAGTCCTCTCTGGAAACACCATATATTTT
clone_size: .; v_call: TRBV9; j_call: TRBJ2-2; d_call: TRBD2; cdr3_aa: CASSVPTSGRLTGELFF; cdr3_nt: TGTGCCAGCAGCGTCCCGACTAGCGGGAGGCTCACCGGGGAGCTGTTTTTT
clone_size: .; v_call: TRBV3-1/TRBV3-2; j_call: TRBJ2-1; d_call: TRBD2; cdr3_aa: CASSLGWAGSYAGGVNEQFF; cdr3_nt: TGTGCCAGCAGCCTAGGTTGGGCAGGGAGTTATGCGGGAGGGGTTAATGAGCAGTTCTTC
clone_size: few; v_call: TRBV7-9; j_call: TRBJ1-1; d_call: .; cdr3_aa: CASSPPGDTEAFF; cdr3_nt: TGTGCCAGCAGCCCCCCCGGGGACACTGAAGCTTTCTTT
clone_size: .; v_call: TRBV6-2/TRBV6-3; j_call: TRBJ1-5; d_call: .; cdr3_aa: CASSIRESNQPQHF; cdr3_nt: TGTGCCAGCAGTATACGGGAATCCAATCAGCCCCAGCATTTT
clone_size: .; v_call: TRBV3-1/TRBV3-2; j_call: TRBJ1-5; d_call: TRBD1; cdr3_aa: CASSPTGEQPQHF; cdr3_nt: TGTGCCAGCAGCCCGACAGGGGAACAGCCCCAGCATTTT
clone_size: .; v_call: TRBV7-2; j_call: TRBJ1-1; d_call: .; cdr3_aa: CASSPFGGNTEAFF; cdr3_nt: TGTGCCAGCAGCCCGTTTGGAGGGAACACTGAAGCTTTCTTT
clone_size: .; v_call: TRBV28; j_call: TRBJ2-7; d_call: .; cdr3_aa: CASRQGAYEQYF; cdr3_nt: TGTGCCAGCAGACAGGGAGCCTACGAGCAGTACTTC
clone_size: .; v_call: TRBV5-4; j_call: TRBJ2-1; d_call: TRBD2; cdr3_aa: CASSPGLAGDNEQFF; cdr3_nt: TGTGCCAGCAGCCCGGGACTAGCGGGAGACAATGAGCAGTTCTTC
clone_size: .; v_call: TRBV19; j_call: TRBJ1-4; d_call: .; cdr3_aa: CASSQAQVQANEKLFF; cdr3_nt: TGTGCCAGTTCTCAGGCCCAGGTCCAGGCTAATGAAAAACTGTTTTTT
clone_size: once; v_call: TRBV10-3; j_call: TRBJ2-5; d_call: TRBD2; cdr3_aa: CAISESTLAGGPKTQYF; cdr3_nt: TGTGCCATCAGTGAGTCGACTCTAGCGGGAGGGCCCAAGACCCAGTACTTC
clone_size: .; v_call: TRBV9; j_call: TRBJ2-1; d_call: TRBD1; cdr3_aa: CASSEGQGAVDEQFF; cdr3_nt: TGTGCCAGCAGCGAAGGACAGGGGGCCGTCGATGAGCAGTTCTTC
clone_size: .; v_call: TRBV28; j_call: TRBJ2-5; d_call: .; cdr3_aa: CASSLTGGETQYF; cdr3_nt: TGTGCCAGCAGCTTAACCGGGGGAGAGACCCAGTACTTC
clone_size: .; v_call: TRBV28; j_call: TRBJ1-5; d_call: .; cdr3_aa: CASSSLSSGNQPQHF; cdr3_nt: TGTGCCAGCAGTTCTCTTTCGTCGGGCAATCAGCCCCAGCATTTT
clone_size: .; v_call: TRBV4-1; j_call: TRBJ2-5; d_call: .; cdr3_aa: CASSQIHRETQYF; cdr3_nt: TGCGCCAGCAGCCAAATTCACAGAGAGACCCAGTACTTC
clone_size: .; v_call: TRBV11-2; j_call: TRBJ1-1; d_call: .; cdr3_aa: CASSFLIEATEAFF; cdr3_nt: TGTGCCAGCAGCTTCTTGATTGAAGCCACTGAAGCTTTCTTT
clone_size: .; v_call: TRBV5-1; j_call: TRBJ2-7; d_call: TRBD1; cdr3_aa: CASSLTGVGYEQYF; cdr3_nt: TGCGCCAGCAGCCTGACAGGGGTTGGATACGAGCAGTACTTC
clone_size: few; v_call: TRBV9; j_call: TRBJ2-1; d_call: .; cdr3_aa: CASSVAGTSYNEQFF; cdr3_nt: TGTGCCAGCAGCGTAGCCGGGACTTCCTACAATGAGCAGTTCTTC
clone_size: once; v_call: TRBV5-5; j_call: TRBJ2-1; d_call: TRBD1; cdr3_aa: CASSSSDRATYNEQFF; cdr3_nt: TGTGCCAGCAGCTCCTCGGACAGGGCAACCTACAATGAGCAGTTCTTC